One and the same sample provided the 11 T cell receptor beta chains below, sequenced in a study of blood T cell repertoires in COVID-19. The protocol was immunoSEQ multiplex PCR, while the TCRdb copy is restricted to in-frame clones and leaves out a portion. This table has around 91,000 clones, 85% appearing once. The sequencing sample was made of peripheral blood. The receptors originated from an elderly man with acute or convalescent COVID-19.

The rearrangement joins TRBV4-2 to TRBJ1-5; 7 bases fit TRBD1. V shed 0 bases, J shed 7 bases, and the junction held 6 bases outside the gene matches. The CDR3 totals 15 residues. From germline, CDR1 is LGHNA and CDR2 YNFKEQ. CDR3 DNA sequence: TGTGCCAGCAGCCAAGACCGACAGGGCGGACAGCCCCAGCATTTT. This gives the protein CASSQDRQGGQPQHF.

V gene TRBV27 combines with J gene TRBJ2-1; 9 nucleotides match TRBD1. The trim removed 5 bases at V and 4 bases at J, leaving 3 bases unmatched. Germline lookup yields CDR1 MNHEY and CDR2 SMNVEV (reference sequence). The CDR3 sequence is 14 residues long. The CDR3 spells CASSPGTGYNEQFF. The CDR3 nucleotides are TGTGCCAGCAGTCCCGGGACAGGGTACAATGAGCAGTTCTTC.

The chain links TRBV30 to TRBJ2-3, with 7 bases matching TRBD2. Losses at the gene ends were 0 bases for V and 1 base for J; bases not matched to a gene: 4. Germline V gene data show CDR1 as GTSNPN and CDR2 as SVGIG (reference sequence). The CDR3 loop spans 15 amino acids. For the CDR3, the DNA is TGTGCCTGGAGTGTAGCTAGCGGTGGCACAGATACGCAGTATTTT. Its translation: CAWSVASGGTDTQYF. Based on the CDR3 plus reference TRBV30 and TRBJ2-3, the full variable domain is SQTIHQWPATLVQPVGSPLSLECTVEGTSNPNLYWYRQAAGRGLQLLFYSVGIGQISSEVPQNLSASRPQDRQFILSSKKLLLSDSGFYLCAWSVASGGTDTQYFGPGTRLTVL.

V usage is TRBV5-4 and J usage is TRBJ2-3; TRBD2 is a possible D gene (5 bases). V gave up 2 bases and J gave up 1 base, with 8 bases separating them. The CDR3 spans 14 residues. Germline lookup yields CDR1 SGHNT and CDR2 YYREEE (reference sequence). This CDR3 reads CASSFDSGTDTQYF. CDR3 nucleotide sequence: TGTGCCAGCAGCTTCGATAGCGGCACAGATACGCAGTATTTT. Complete variable domain (other parts from reference TRBV5-4 and TRBJ2-3): ETGVTQSPTHLIKTRGQQVTLRCSSQSGHNTVSWYQQALGQGPQFIFQYYREEENGRGNFPPRFSGLQFPNYSSELNVNALELDDSALYLCASSFDSGTDTQYFGPGTRLTVL.

The chain couples TRBV21-1 to TRBJ2-1; TRBD2 is taken as the D call from the table, unchecked against the DNA. TRBV21-1 is a listed pseudogene. This CDR3 has 16 residues. CDR3 bases: TGTGCCAGCAGCAACTGGCTAGCGGGGGGTTACAATGAGCAGTTCTTC. It is translated as CASSNWLAGGYNEQFF.

V is TRBV7-6 and J is TRBJ2-3; TRBD2 aligns across 8 bases. The CDR3 runs to 15 residues. Looked up from germline, CDR1 is SGHVS and CDR2 is FNYEAQ. Trimming cost V 5 bases and J 1 base; bases outside gene matches: 5. CDR3 sequence reads: CASSQAGVGTDTQYF. The DNA for the CDR3 is TGTGCCAGCAGCCAAGCGGGAGTCGGCACAGATACGCAGTATTTT.

The CDR3 is CASSLQQGSGELFF. The CDR3 nucleotides read TGTGCCAGCAGCCTTCAACAGGGTTCCGGGGAGCTGTTTTTT. The genes are TRBV3-1 (or the pseudogene TRBV3-2) and TRBJ2-2; possibly TRBD1 for D (6 bases). Trimming removed 4 bases from V and 6 bases from J, with 12 bases in between. This CDR3 comprises 14 residues. CDR1 and CDR2 from the germline V gene are LGHDT and YNNKEL (reference sequence).

The chain has TRBV5-6 and TRBJ1-2; 8 bases map to TRBD1. The CDR3 is made up of 15 amino acids. V lost 0 bases, J lost 4 bases, and 5 bases stayed unmatched. The germline V gene has CDR1 SGHDT and CDR2 YYEEEE. The DNA for the CDR3 is TGTGCCAGCAGCTTGGTTTCGACAGGGGTCTATGGCTACACCTTC. This gives the protein CASSLVSTGVYGYTF.

The chain recombines TRBV24-1 with TRBJ2-1; tentative D call: TRBD2 (6 bases). Germline lookup yields CDR1 KGHDR and CDR2 SFDVKD. The CDR3 runs to 15 residues. The V gene lost 7 bases and the J gene lost 4 bases, with 16 bases spanning the gap. CDR3 bases: TGTGCCACCAGCGACGCGGGACGAGATTACAATGAGCAGTTCTTC. This encodes CATSDAGRDYNEQFF.

V is TRBV11-2 and J is TRBJ2-5; 12 nucleotides line up with TRBD2. CDR3 length: 16 amino acids. Germline lookup yields CDR1 SGHAT and CDR2 FQNNGV. V shed 6 bases and J 4 bases; nucleotides not matched to a gene: 9. The CDR3 DNA reads as TGTGCCAGCAGGTCGACTAGCGGGAGTAGACGAGAGACCCAGTACTTC. This gives the protein CASRSTSGSRRETQYF.

This sequence joins TRBV7-9 and TRBJ1-1, with 11 bases that match TRBD1. The CDR3 consists of 19 residues. Germline assignment: CDR1 SEHNR and CDR2 FQNEAQ (reference sequence). V shed 6 bases, J shed 8 bases, and the junction held 23 bases outside the gene matches. The CDR3 DNA reads TGTGCCAGCAGGGTCGGGAAAATAGAAAAAGCGGGACAGGGGGTCGAAGCTTTCTTT. Amino acid sequence: CASRVGKIEKAGQGVEAFF. The whole variable domain, filled in from reference TRBV7-9 and TRBJ1-1, reads DTGVSQNPRHKITKRGQNVTFRCDPISEHNRLYWYRQTLGQGPEFLTYFQNEAQLEKSRLLSDRFSAERPKGSFSTLEIQRTEQGDSAMYLCASRVGKIEKAGQGVEAFFGQGTRLTVV.